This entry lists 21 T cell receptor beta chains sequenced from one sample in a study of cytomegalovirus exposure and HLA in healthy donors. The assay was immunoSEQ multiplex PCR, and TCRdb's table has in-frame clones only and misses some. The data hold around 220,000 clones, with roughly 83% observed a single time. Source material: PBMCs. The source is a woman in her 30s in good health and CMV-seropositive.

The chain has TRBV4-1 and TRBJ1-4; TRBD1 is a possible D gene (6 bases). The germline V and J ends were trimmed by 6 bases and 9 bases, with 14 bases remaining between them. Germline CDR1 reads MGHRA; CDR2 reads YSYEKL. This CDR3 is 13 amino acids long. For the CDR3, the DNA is TGCGCCAGCAGTAACGGAGGACAGAAAAAACTGTTTTTT. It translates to CASSNGGQKKLFF.

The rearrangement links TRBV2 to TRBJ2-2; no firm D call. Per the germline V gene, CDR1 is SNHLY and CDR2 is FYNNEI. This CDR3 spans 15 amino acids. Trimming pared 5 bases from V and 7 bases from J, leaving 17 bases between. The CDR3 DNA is TGTGCCAGCAGTCTACTTGGGGTGGTTAGCGGGGAGCTGTTTTTT. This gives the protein CASSLLGVVSGELFF.

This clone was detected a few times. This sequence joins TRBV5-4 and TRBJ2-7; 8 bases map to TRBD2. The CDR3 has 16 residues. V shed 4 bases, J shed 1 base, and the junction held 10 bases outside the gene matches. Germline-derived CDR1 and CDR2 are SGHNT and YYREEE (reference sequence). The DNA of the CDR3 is TGTGCCAGCAGCAGACCTTCTCCGGGAGGGTCCTACGAGCAGTACTTC. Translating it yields CASSRPSPGGSYEQYF.

The CDR3 reads CASRRGTGTKDYEQYF. DNA of the CDR3: TGTGCCAGCAGGCGAGGGACAGGGACGAAAGACTACGAGCAGTACTTC. This chain links TRBV11-2 with TRBJ2-7; TRBD1 matches 9 bases. This CDR3 has 16 residues. Germline V gives CDR1 SGHAT, CDR2 FQNNGV. V was pared by 6 bases and J by 3 bases, with 12 bases of the junction left unmatched.

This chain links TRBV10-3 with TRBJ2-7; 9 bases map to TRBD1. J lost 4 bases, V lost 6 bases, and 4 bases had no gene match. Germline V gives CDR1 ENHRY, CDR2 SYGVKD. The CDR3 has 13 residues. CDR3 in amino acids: CAISPGQGYEQYF. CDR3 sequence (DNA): TGTGCCATCAGCCCGGGACAGGGTTACGAGCAGTACTTC.

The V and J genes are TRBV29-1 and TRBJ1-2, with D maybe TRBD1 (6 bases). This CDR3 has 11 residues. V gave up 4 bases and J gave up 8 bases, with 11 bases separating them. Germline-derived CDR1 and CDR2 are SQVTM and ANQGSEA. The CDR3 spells CSVVGGRGYTF. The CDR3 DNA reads TGCAGCGTTGTGGGGGGGCGCGGCTACACCTTC.

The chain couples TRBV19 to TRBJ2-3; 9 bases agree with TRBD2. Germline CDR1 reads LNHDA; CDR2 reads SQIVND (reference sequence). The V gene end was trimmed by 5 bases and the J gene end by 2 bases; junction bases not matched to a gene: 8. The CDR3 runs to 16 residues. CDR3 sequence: CASSLGGLALTDTQYF. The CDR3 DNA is TGTGCCAGTAGTTTAGGGGGACTAGCTCTCACAGATACGCAGTATTTT.

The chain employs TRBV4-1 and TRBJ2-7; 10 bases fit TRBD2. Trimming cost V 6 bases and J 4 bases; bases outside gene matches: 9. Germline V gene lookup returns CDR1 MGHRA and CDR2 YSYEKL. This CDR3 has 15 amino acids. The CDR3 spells CASSPRLAGKYEQYF. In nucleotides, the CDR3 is TGCGCCAGCAGTCCCAGACTAGCGGGCAAGTACGAGCAGTACTTC.

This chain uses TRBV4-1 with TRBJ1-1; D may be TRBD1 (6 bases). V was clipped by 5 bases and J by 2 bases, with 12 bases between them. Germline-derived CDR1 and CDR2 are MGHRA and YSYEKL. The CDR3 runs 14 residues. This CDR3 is CASSKQGINTEAFF. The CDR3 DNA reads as TGCGCCAGCAGCAAACAGGGAATTAACACTGAAGCTTTCTTT.

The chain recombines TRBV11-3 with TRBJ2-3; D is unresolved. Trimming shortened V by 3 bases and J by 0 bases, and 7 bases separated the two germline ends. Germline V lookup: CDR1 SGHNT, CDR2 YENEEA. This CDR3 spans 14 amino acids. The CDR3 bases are TGTGCCAGCAGCTTGGCGGCTAGCACAGATACGCAGTATTTT. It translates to CASSLAASTDTQYF.

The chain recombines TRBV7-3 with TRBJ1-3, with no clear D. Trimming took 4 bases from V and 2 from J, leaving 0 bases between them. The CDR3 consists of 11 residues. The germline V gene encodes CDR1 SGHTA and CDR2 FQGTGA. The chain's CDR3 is CASSSGNTIYF. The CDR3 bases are TGTGCCAGCAGCTCTGGAAACACCATATATTTT.

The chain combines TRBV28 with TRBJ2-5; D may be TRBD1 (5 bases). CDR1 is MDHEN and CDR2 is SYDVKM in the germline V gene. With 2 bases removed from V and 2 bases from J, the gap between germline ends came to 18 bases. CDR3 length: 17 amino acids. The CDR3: CASSLASGALLQETQYF. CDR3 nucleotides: TGTGCCAGCAGTTTAGCAAGTGGGGCCCTTTTGCAAGAGACCCAGTACTTC.

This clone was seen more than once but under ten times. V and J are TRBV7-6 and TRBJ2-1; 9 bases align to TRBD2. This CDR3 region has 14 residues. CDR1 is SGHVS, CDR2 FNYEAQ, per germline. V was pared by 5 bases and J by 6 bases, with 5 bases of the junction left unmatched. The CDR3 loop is CASSASGTGNEQFF. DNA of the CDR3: TGTGCCAGCAGCGCTAGCGGGACGGGCAATGAGCAGTTCTTC.

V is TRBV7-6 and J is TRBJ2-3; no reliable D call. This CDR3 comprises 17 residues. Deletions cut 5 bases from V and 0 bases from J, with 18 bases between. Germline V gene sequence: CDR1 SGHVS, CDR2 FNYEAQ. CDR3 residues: CASSRLDFASSTDTQYF. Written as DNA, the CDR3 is TGTGCCAGCAGCCGCCTGGATTTTGCGTCTAGCACAGATACGCAGTATTTT.

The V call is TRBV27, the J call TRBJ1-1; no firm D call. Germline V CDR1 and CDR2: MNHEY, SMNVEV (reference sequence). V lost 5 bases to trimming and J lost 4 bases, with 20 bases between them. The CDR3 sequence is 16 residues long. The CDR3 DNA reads TGTGCCAGCAGTCCTCAGACGGGGAGTCCCGGCACTGAAGCTTTCTTT. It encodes CASSPQTGSPGTEAFF.

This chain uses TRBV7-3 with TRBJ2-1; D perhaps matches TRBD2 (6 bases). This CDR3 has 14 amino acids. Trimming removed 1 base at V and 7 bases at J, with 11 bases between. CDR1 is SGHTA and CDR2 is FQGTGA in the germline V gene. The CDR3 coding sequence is TGTGCCAGCAGCTTAATTGGGGGGAAGAATGAGCAGTTCTTC. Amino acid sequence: CASSLIGGKNEQFF. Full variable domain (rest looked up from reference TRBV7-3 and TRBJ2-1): GAGVSQTPSNKVTEKGKYVELRCDPISGHTALYWYRQSLGQGPEFLIYFQGTGAADDSGLPNDRFFAVRPEGSVSTLKIQRTERGDSAVYLCASSLIGGKNEQFFGPGTRLTVL.

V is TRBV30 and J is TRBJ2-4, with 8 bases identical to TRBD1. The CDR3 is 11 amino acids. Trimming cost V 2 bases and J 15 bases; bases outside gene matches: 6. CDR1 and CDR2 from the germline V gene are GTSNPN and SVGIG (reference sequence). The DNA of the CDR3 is TGTGCCTGGAGTATTCGGGACAGGTTGTACTTC. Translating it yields CAWSIRDRLYF. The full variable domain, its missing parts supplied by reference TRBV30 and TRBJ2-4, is SQTIHQWPATLVQPVGSPLSLECTVEGTSNPNLYWYRQAAGRGLQLLFYSVGIGQISSEVPQNLSASRPQDRQFILSSKKLLLSDSGFYLCAWSIRDRLYFGAGTRLSVL.

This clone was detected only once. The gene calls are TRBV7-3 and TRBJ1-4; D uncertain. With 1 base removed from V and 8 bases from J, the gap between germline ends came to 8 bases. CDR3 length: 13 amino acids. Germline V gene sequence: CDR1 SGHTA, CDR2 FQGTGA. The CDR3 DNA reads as TGTGCCAGCAGCTTAAGGTCGGGAGAAAAACTGTTTTTT. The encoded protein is CASSLRSGEKLFF.

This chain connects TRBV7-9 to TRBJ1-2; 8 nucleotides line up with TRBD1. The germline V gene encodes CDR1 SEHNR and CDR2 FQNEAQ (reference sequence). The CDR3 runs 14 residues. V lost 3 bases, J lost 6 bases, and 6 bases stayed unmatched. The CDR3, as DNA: TGTGCCAGCAGCTTCTTGGACAGGGTCGATGGCTACACCTTC. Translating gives CASSFLDRVDGYTF.

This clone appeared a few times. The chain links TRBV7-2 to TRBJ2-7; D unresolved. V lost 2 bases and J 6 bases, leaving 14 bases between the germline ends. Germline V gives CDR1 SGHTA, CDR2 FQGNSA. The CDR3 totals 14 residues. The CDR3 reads CASSLNQRAGEQYF. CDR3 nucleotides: TGTGCCAGCAGCTTAAATCAAAGGGCAGGCGAGCAGTACTTC.

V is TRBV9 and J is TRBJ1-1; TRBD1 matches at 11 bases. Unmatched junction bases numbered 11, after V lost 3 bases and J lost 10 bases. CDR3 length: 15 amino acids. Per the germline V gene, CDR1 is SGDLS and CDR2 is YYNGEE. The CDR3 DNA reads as TGTGCCAGCAGCGGATCCGGGACAGGGGGATCTCGAGCTTTCTTT. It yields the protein CASSGSGTGGSRAFF.